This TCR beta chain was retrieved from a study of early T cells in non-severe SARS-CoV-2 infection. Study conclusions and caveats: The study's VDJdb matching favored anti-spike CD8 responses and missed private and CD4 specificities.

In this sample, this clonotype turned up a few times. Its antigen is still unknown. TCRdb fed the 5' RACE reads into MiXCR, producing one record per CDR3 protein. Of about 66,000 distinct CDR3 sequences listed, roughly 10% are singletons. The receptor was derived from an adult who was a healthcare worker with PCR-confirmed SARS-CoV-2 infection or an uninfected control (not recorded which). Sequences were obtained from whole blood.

The CDR3 nucleotides read TGCAGTGCCCCAGGACAGGGCGCTGAAGCTTTCTTT. This codes for CSAPGQGAEAFF. This chain connects TRBV20-1 to TRBJ1-1, with TRBD1 matching 8 bases. This CDR3 has 12 residues. J gave up 6 bases and V 6 bases, and 6 bases lay outside the gene matches. Germline V gene lookup returns CDR1 DFQATT and CDR2 SNEGSKA (reference sequence).